The present T cell receptor beta chain was sequenced within a study of blood T cell repertoires in COVID-19. Study-level information: Samples came from the United States, Italy and Spain, spanning acute and convalescent COVID-19.

The CDR3 extends over 16 amino acids. Per the germline V gene, CDR1 is SNHLY and CDR2 is FYNNEI. Trimming took off 0 bases at V and 11 bases at J, with 17 bases between the two ends. Using immunoSEQ multiplex PCR, the repertoire was profiled, and TCRdb retains in-frame clones only, with some absent. The sample includes 200,000 or so clones, 84% of them seen just once. The sample holds a few counts of this clone. The chain uses TRBV2 and TRBJ1-6, with TRBD1 as a possible D gene (5 bases). The clonotype originates from a woman in her sixties who had recovered from COVID-19. What was sequenced was peripheral blood. CDR3 residues: CASSEALGADRTPLHF. DNA for the CDR3: TGTGCCAGCAGTGAAGCGCTTGGGGCAGATCGGACACCCCTCCACTTT. The entire variable domain, with the rest obtained from reference TRBV2 and TRBJ1-6, is as follows: EPEVTQTPSHQVTQMGQEVILRCVPISNHLYFYWYRQILGQKVEFLVSFYNNEISEKSEIFDDQFSVERPDGSNFTLKIRSTKLEDSAMYFCASSEALGADRTPLHFGNGTRLTVT.